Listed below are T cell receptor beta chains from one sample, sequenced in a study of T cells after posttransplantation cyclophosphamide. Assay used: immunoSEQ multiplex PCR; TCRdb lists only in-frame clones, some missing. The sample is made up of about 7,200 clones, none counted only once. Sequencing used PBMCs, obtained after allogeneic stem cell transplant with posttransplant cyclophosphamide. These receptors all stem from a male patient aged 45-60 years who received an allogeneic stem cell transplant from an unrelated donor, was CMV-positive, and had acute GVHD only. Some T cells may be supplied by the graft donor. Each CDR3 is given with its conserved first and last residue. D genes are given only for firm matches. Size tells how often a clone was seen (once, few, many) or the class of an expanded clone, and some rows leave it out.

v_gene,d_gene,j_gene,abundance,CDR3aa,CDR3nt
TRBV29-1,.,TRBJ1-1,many,CSVEVQENTEAFF,TGCAGCGTTGAGGTCCAGGAGAACACTGAAGCTTTCTTT
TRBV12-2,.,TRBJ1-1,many,CASRCLLLDRTNTEAFF,TGTGCAAGTCGGTGTCTTCTTTTGGACAGGACTAACACTGAAGCTTTCTTT
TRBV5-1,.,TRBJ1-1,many,CASSLDEAREAFF,TGCGCCAGCAGCTTGGATGAAGCTCGTGAAGCTTTCTTT
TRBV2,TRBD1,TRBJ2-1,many,CASSGSTGWYLANEQFF,TGTGCCAGCAGTGGTTCGACAGGGTGGTATTTGGCGAATGAGCAGTTCTTC
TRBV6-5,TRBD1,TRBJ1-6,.,CASRKDRGNSPLHF,TGTGCCAGCAGGAAAGACAGGGGTAATTCACCCCTCCACTTT
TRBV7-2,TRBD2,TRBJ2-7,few,CASSFSGGGYEQYF,TGTGCCAGCAGCTTTAGCGGGGGGGGATACGAGCAGTACTTC
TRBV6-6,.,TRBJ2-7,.,CASSQQEPSYEQYF,TGTGCCAGCAGCCAACAGGAACCCTCCTACGAGCAGTACTTC
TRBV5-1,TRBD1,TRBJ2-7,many,CASSTRTGIGYEQYF,TGCGCCAGCAGCACCCGGACAGGGATCGGGTACGAGCAGTACTTC
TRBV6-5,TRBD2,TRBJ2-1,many,CASSLGLGWNEQFF,TGTGCCAGCAGTTTGGGACTAGGTTGGAATGAGCAGTTCTTC
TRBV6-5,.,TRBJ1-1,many,CASSYSLAGDLTEAFF,TGTGCCAGCAGTTACTCGTTGGCAGGGGATCTCACTGAAGCTTTCTTT
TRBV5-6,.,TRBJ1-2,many,CASSRSGLRYGYTF,TGTGCCAGCAGCCGATCAGGACTCCGTTATGGCTACACCTTC
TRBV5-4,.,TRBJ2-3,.,CASSTQAGSTDTQYF,TGTGCCAGCAGCACCCAGGCAGGGAGCACAGATACGCAGTATTTT
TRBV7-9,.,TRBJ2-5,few,CASSPGGGEGETQYF,TGTGCCAGCAGCCCCGGAGGGGGCGAGGGGGAGACCCAGTACTTC
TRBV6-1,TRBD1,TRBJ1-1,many,CASKDRINTEAFF,TGTGCCAGCAAGGACAGGATCAACACTGAAGCTTTCTTT
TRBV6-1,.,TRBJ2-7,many,CASSVLTGLGYEQYF,TGTGCCAGCAGTGTCTTGACAGGCCTAGGCTACGAGCAGTACTTC
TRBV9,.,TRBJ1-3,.,CASSENRAGNTIYF,TGTGCCAGCAGCGAAAACAGGGCTGGAAACACCATATATTTT
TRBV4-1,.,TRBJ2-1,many,CASSGLPNEQFF,TGCGCCAGCAGCGGACTACCCAATGAGCAGTTCTTC
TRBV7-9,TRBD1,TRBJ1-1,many,CASSPEGTGVNTEAFF,TGTGCCAGCAGCCCCGAGGGCACAGGGGTGAACACTGAAGCTTTCTTT
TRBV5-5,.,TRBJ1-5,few,CASSLSPYSNQPQHF,TGTGCCAGCAGCTTGTCCCCCTATAGCAATCAGCCCCAGCATTTT
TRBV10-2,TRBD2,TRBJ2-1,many,CASSRLASSYNEQFF,TGCGCCAGCAGCCGACTAGCCTCCTCCTACAATGAGCAGTTCTTC
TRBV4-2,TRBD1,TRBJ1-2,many,CASSQDRDRGGYTF,TGTGCCAGCAGCCAAGACCGGGACAGGGGAGGCTACACCTTC
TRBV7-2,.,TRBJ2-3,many,CASSSQGQDTQYF,TGTGCCAGCAGCTCACAGGGTCAGGATACGCAGTATTTT
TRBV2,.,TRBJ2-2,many,CASSPVANTGELFF,TGTGCCAGCAGCCCGGTGGCGAACACCGGGGAGCTGTTTTTT
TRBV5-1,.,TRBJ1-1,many,CASSLYENTEAFF,TGCGCCAGCAGCCTCTATGAGAACACTGAAGCTTTCTTT
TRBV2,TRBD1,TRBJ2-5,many,CASTPGQGQETQYF,TGTGCCAGCACTCCGGGACAGGGACAAGAGACCCAGTACTTC
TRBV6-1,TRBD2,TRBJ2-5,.,CASRPTSGREQYF,TGTGCCAGCAGGCCAACTAGCGGGCGGGAGCAGTACTTC
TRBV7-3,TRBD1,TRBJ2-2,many,CASSLQGADTGELFF,TGTGCCAGCAGCTTACAGGGGGCGGACACCGGGGAGCTGTTTTTT
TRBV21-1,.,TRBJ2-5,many,CASSKGLAGGPSQETQYF,TGTGCCAGCAGCAAAGGTCTAGCGGGGGGCCCTAGTCAAGAGACCCAGTACTTC
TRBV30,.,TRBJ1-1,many,CAWSNEDKNTEAFF,TGTGCCTGGAGCAACGAAGACAAGAACACTGAAGCTTTCTTT
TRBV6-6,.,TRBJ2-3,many,CASSYGGQSTDTQYF,TGTGCCAGCAGTTACGGTGGACAGAGTACAGATACGCAGTATTTT
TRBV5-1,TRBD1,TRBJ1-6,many,CASRTGGGSPLHF,TGCGCCAGCCGGACAGGGGGGGGTTCACCCCTCCACTTT
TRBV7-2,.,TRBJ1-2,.,CASSLGVEQGGYTF,TGTGCCAGCAGCTTAGGGGTGGAACAGGGAGGCTACACCTTC
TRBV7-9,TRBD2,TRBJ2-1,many,CASSSGTSGYEQFF,TGTGCCAGCAGCTCGGGGACTAGCGGATATGAGCAGTTCTTC
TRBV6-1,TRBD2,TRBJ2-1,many,CASSELAGDYNEQFF,TGTGCCAGCAGTGAACTAGCGGGAGATTACAATGAGCAGTTCTTC
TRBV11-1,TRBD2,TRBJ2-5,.,CASSLGLAGGLGETQYF,TGTGCCAGCAGCTTAGGACTAGCGGGGGGGCTGGGGGAGACCCAGTACTTC
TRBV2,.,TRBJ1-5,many,CASRGTGRQQPQHF,TGTGCCAGCAGGGGCACAGGGAGACAACAGCCCCAGCATTTT
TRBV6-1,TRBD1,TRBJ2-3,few,CASSWSGGLDTQYF,TGTGCCAGCAGTTGGTCAGGGGGCCTAGATACGCAGTATTTT